This T cell receptor beta chain was sequenced during a study of T cells in Graves' hyperthyroidism and ophthalmopathy (dated by TCRdb to the late 2010s). Concerning the study at large: Peripheral blood was collected at initial diagnosis, before any treatment. To identify distinguishing TCR V-J signatures, a discovery cohort of about 100 patients was used, comprising approximately 40 with Graves' ophthalmopathy and around 60 with stable Graves' hyperthyroidism. Prospective prediction of ophthalmopathy was tested in an independent validation cohort of 18 to 20 hyperthyroidism patients and some 17 patients who later progressed to ophthalmopathy. For training and testing, the approximately 97 patients in the discovery cohort were randomly divided in a 7:3 ratio. The study also compared thyroid tissue and blood T-cell repertoires from over 5 Graves' hyperthyroidism patients. Once sampling was done, hyperthyroidism patients were given methimazole at a starting dose of 30 mg daily, whereas ophthalmopathy patients were given high-dose intravenous methylprednisolone. The paper describes TCR Vbeta CDR3 sequencing of around 130 peripheral blood samples, made up of roughly 45 ophthalmopathy patients, around 78 hyperthyroidism patients and 17 progressor patients.

Ophthalmopathy patients had moderately to severely active disease, with a Clinical Activity Score of 3 or more, a NOSPECS grade of 4 or more, and a disease duration of less than 3 months. Patients with uncontrolled infections, other autoimmune diseases, pregnancy or lactation were excluded. Diagnoses relied on clinical symptoms, serum thyroxine and TRAb, thyroid ultrasound and orbital computed tomography. PBMCs were isolated from about 10 ml of fresh peripheral blood by Ficoll-Paque density gradient centrifugation. Trizol reagent was used to extract total RNA, and RNA quality was then checked on an Agilent 2100 Bioanalyzer. TCR beta CDR3 regions were amplified from RNA transcripts. For the first round of RT-PCR on the TCR CDR3, the HTBI primer set was used together with the Qiagen OneStep RT-PCR kit. A second multiplex PCR round built the libraries, followed by size selection and purification. The libraries were sequenced on an Illumina HiSeq2000 using paired-end 100 bp reads. The published analysis was carried out like this. SOAPnuke was used to process the raw data, with reads discarded if the reads contained adapters or uncalled bases, had a mean Phred below 15, or lacked an exact constant-primer or identifier match. COPE v1.2.5 was used to merge the high-quality paired reads, and each unique nucleotide sequence was defined as a clonotype. Clonotypes were aligned to IMGT TRBV, TRBD and TRBJ reference segments using MiTCR v1.1. The analysis included only V-J combinations with a frequency above 0.0001, which together covered 99% to 99.2% of the repertoires. The TCS score was defined as F50 (clonal expansion) divided by E x V (chaos), with BLOSUM62-based TCRdist calculated between CDR3 peptides within each V-J. Welch's t-statistics and random forest reduced around 520 V-J features to under 15, which were used in a naive Bayes classifier (R e1071). TCRdb reworked the public reads: Q25 trimming with fastp, MiXCR clone assembly, productive beta chains retained. Rows matching on CDR3 protein sequence are summarized as one entry with the most common DNA and genes. TCRdb, not the original authors, processed these V and J calls. The sample table contains roughly 550,000 distinct CDR3 sequences; only one count was recorded for about 16% of them. The ten largest clones add up to about 31% of the sample.

Note on this clonotype: It lacks a known antigen. No clone much larger than this one lies a single base away; base qualities are absent.

Trimming at the junction amounts to 0 bases on V and 7 bases on J, and the germline ends lie 13 bases apart. Taken from the germline V gene (reference sequence), the CDR1 and CDR2 loops are LNHNV and YYDKDF. The CDR3 numbers 15 residues from cysteine through phenylalanine. The CDR3 DNA has 45 bases and is translated from base 1. The study at large found these results: A model built on a 13 V-J signature distinguished ophthalmopathy from stable hyperthyroidism, reaching roughly 88% sensitivity and about 81% specificity in cross-validation and 80%/75% in testing. No statistical method was used to fix the sample size in advance, and group allocation was not hidden from the investigators. During validation, the model predicted progression to ophthalmopathy a median of around 6 months ahead of onset, with around 71% sensitivity and under 85% specificity. Most expanded thyroid clonotypes (frequency above 0.001) were also detected in blood, suggesting blood repertoires may reflect thyroid immune responses.

Here the chain combines TRBV15 and TRBJ1-5, and the D gene may be TRBD1, 6 bases matching. The receptor's source is a woman aged 25 to 39 with Graves' ophthalmopathy. The sample was blood. This receptor carries the CDR3 CATSRDRGREQPQHF. The nucleotide sequence is given as TGTGCCACCAGCAGAGACAGGGGTAGGGAACAGCCCCAGCATTTT.